Below are 9 T cell receptor beta chains sequenced from a single sample in a study of cytomegalovirus exposure and HLA in healthy donors. Vbeta (60) and Jbeta (13) primers were used in the PCR. TCRdb's table, derived via immunoSEQ multiplex PCR, lists solely in-frame clones and lacks some. Seen here are 150,000 to 160,000 clones, approximately 69% observed once, and the top ten hold around 2.3%. The sample consisted of PBMCs. The receptors here all came from a man aged 25-45 years in good health and CMV-seronegative.

Worth noting for this clone: Mismatch with germline at one junction end may stem from a read error. The chain has TRBV6-5 and TRBJ1-6; 11 nucleotides agree with TRBD1. The CDR3 length is 16 residues. CDR1 is MNHEY, CDR2 SVGAGI, per germline. The CDR3 sequence is CASSYSLDRGPSPLNF. The CDR3 DNA sequence: TGTGCCAGCAGTTACTCCCTGGACAGGGGGCCGTCACCCCTCAACTTT.

In this sample, this clone turned up a few times. This chain connects TRBV29-1 to TRBJ2-5, with D tentatively TRBD2 (7 bases). Germline V gene data show CDR1 as SQVTM and CDR2 as ANQGSEA. This CDR3 has 14 amino acids. V lost 7 bases and J 1 base, leaving 16 bases between the germline ends. CDR3: CSAGGGGPQETQYF. CDR3 coding DNA: TGCAGCGCCGGTGGGGGGGGGCCCCAAGAGACCCAGTACTTC.

V and J are TRBV6-1 and TRBJ2-1, with 8 bases lining up with TRBD2. After removal of 11 bases from V and 2 bases from J, the junction contained 2 bases not matched to a gene. The CDR3 is 12 residues long. Per germline, CDR1 MNHNS and CDR2 SASEGT. CDR3 amino acids: CAGAGAYNEQFF. DNA for the CDR3: TGTGCCGGAGCGGGGGCCTACAATGAGCAGTTCTTC.

This CDR3 reads CASSETGNTEAFF. In DNA, the CDR3 is TGCGCCAGCAGCGAGACAGGAAACACTGAAGCTTTCTTT. V gene TRBV5-1 combines with J gene TRBJ1-1, with a tentative D call TRBD1 (6 bases). V shed 4 bases and J shed 2 bases, with 9 bases lying between them. CDR1 and CDR2 (germline): SGHRS, YFSETQ. CDR3 length: 13 amino acids. The variable domain in full, with the rest retrieved from reference TRBV5-1 and TRBJ1-1, is KAGVTQTPRYLIKTRGQQVTLSCSPISGHRSVSWYQQTPGQGLQFLFEYFSETQRNKGNFPGRFSGRQFSNSRSEMNVSTLELGDSALYLCASSETGNTEAFFGQGTRLTVV.

A single count supports this clone. The rearrangement joins TRBV28 to TRBJ2-5; maybe TRBD2 (6 bases). With the DNA end fitting TRBJ2-7 better, the J assignment may be wrong. Germline lookup yields CDR1 MDHEN and CDR2 SYDVKM. The CDR3 consists of 11 residues. The CDR3 region has the DNA TGTGCCGTCCAGGGAGGTTACGAGCAGTACTTC. Translated, it gives CAVQGGYEQYF.

CDR3 in amino acids: CASRDNSYEQYF. The CDR3 coding sequence is TGTGCCAGCCGGGACAACTCCTACGAGCAGTACTTC. The chain combines TRBV10-3 with TRBJ2-7; possible D gene TRBD1, 6 bases. V dropped 10 bases and J dropped 0 bases, with 10 bases sitting between them. Germline loops: CDR1 ENHRY, CDR2 SYGVKD. This CDR3 comprises 12 residues.

This sequence joins TRBV9 and TRBJ2-3; D perhaps matches TRBD2 (5 bases). With 0 bases removed from V and 2 bases from J, the gap between germline ends came to 7 bases. Germline-derived CDR1 and CDR2 are SGDLS and YYNGEE. The CDR3 contains 14 residues. CDR3 protein: CASSVGGLTDTQYF. CDR3 bases: TGTGCCAGCAGCGTAGGAGGGCTCACAGATACGCAGTATTTT.

This sequence joins TRBV2 and TRBJ2-1; 11 positions match TRBD2. The germline V gene encodes CDR1 SNHLY and CDR2 FYNNEI. CDR3 size: 15 residues. The ends lost 2 bases at V and 7 bases at J; junction bases unmatched: 4. This chain's CDR3 is CASSEFLAGGNEQFF. The CDR3 DNA follows: TGTGCCAGCAGTGAATTTTTAGCGGGGGGGAATGAGCAGTTCTTC.

The chain combines TRBV7-3 with TRBJ2-2; D possibly corresponds to TRBD2 (6 bases). With 3 bases removed from V and 4 bases from J, the gap between germline ends came to 6 bases. Germline values: CDR1 SGHTA, CDR2 FQGTGA. The CDR3 runs 13 residues. The CDR3 is CASSLGGTGELFF. The CDR3 DNA is TGTGCCAGCAGCTTGGGGGGCACCGGGGAGCTGTTTTTT.